These T cell receptor beta chains were read from a single sample in a study of T cell repertoires in cytomegalovirus infection. TCRdb redid the calling of the reads with MiXCR, one entry per CDR3 protein. The sample lists fewer than 550,000 distinct CDR3 sequences; around 11% were seen once. Sequenced material: PBMCs. All receptors come from a human donor in good health (CMV status not recorded). Some clones in this sample may be carry-over from other donors' samples. The CDR3 runs from the conserved cysteine through the conserved F or W. Each record gives: CDR3 DNA, CDR3 protein, D gene, clone size, J gene, V gene. A D gene is named only where the DNA matches it firmly. Some rows have no size entry. The others give once, few or many, or a class for an expanded clone.

TGTGCCAGCAGCTTAGGGGATAACTATGGCTACACCTTC	CASSLGDNYGYTF	-	many	TRBJ1-2	TRBV12-3/TRBV12-4
TGTGCCAGCAGCCAAATCCTAGCGGGAGGGTCCAATGAGCAGTTCTTC	CASSQILAGGSNEQFF	TRBD2	few	TRBJ2-1	TRBV3-1
TGTGCCAGCAGCTCTTCAAACGCTGAAGCTTTCTTT	CASSSSNAEAFF	-	many	TRBJ1-1	TRBV7-8
TGTGCCAGCAGGGAGAACTTCCAAGAGACCCAGTACTTC	CASRENFQETQYF	-	many	TRBJ2-5	TRBV6-1
TGTGCCAGCGACCTTACTAGCGGGAATCGGCGAGAGACCCAGTACTTC	CASDLTSGNRRETQYF	TRBD2	many	TRBJ2-5	TRBV6-1
TGCAGCGTCAATTTCATTGGGACAGGGGGCACTGAAGCTTTCTTT	CSVNFIGTGGTEAFF	TRBD1	many	TRBJ1-1	TRBV29-1
TGTGCCAGCAGCCAGACACTAGCGGGAGAAGACGACGAGCAGTACTTC	CASSQTLAGEDDEQYF	TRBD2	few	TRBJ2-7	TRBV4-2
TGTGCCAGCAGTTCCGCCGGCTCCTACAATGAGCAGTTCTTC	CASSSAGSYNEQFF	-	few	TRBJ2-1	TRBV27
TGTGCCACCAGCGGTTCAGGGGGTTTAACTGAAGCTTTCTTT	CATSGSGGLTEAFF	TRBD1	few	TRBJ1-1	TRBV15
TGTGCCAGCAGCTTAGTTACTAGCGGGATTAGCTCCTACAATGAGCAGTTCTTC	CASSLVTSGISSYNEQFF	TRBD2	many	TRBJ2-1	TRBV7-6
TGCAGCGTTGAAGGACTGCCTAATGAAAAACTGTTTTTT	CSVEGLPNEKLFF	-	many	TRBJ1-4	TRBV29-1
TGTGCCAGCAGTGACTCAGGGGGGAGCACTGAAGCTTTCTTT	CASSDSGGSTEAFF	-	many	TRBJ1-1	TRBV6-4
TGTGCCAGCAGCCCCACTAGCGGGAACGGCTACAATGAGCAGTTCTTC	CASSPTSGNGYNEQFF	TRBD2	few	TRBJ2-1	TRBV7-3
TGTGCCAGCAGCGAGTCAGGGAACTCACCCCTCCACTTT	CASSESGNSPLHF	-	-	TRBJ1-6	TRBV7-6
TGTGCCAGCTCACCTGGGACAGGCGAACGTGAAGCTTTCTTT	CASSPGTGEREAFF	TRBD1	few	TRBJ1-1	TRBV18
TGCAGTGCTAGAGATCGTAGGACAGGCTTAAGCTCCTACGAGCAGTACTTC	CSARDRRTGLSSYEQYF	TRBD1	many	TRBJ2-7	TRBV20-1
TGTGCCAGCTCAATCCAGGGGAGCAATCAGCCCCAGCATTTT	CASSIQGSNQPQHF	-	many	TRBJ1-5	TRBV18
TGTGCCAGCAGTCGCAGACAGTCCACTGAAGCTTTCTTT	CASSRRQSTEAFF	-	-	TRBJ1-1	TRBV27
TGTGCCAGTAAGATGGGACTAGCGAGAACCGGGGAGCTGTTTTTT	CASKMGLARTGELFF	TRBD2	many	TRBJ2-2	TRBV19
TGCAGTGCTTGGGACACCCGGGGCAAAAACATTCAGTACTTC	CSAWDTRGKNIQYF	-	-	TRBJ2-4	TRBV20-1
TGTGCCAGCTCACCACCACTTGGACAGCTAAACATTCAGTACTTC	CASSPPLGQLNIQYF	-	few	TRBJ2-4	TRBV18
TGTGCCAGCAGGGGGGGGGTTGGTGGCGGGGAGAGTCCGTTCTTC	CASRGGVGGGESPFF	TRBD2	many	TRBJ2-1	TRBV7-3
TGTGCCAGCAGCTTAGCGAGTCAAAATTCACCCCTCCACTTT	CASSLASQNSPLHF	-	many	TRBJ1-6	TRBV7-8
TGCAGTGTAATGAGGGGGCGCAATGAGCAGTTCTTC	CSVMRGRNEQFF	TRBD1	many	TRBJ2-1	TRBV20-1
TGTGCCAGTACCCATCCGGGACACTCGAACACTGAAGCTTTCTTT	CASTHPGHSNTEAFF	-	many	TRBJ1-1	TRBV19
TGTGCCATCAGTGAGAGGGCAGCCGGAGAGCAGTACTTC	CAISERAAGEQYF	-	many	TRBJ2-7	TRBV10-3
TGTGCCAGCAGCTTGAACGTGGGCTATGGCTACACCTTC	CASSLNVGYGYTF	-	many	TRBJ1-2	TRBV7-9
TGTGCCAGCAGCTTAGCGCAAGCGGGAGAGTTC	CASSLAQAGEF	TRBD2	many	TRBJ2-1	TRBV7-9
TGTGCCAGCAGCTTGGCCGGGGAAGCCCTTGAGCAGTTCTTC	CASSLAGEALEQFF	-	-	TRBJ2-1	TRBV5-5
TGTGCCAGCAGCTTAGGGGGCGGGACGGCGTATGGCTACACCTTC	CASSLGGGTAYGYTF	-	many	TRBJ1-2	TRBV11-2
TGTGCCAGCAGCCCGACTAGCGTAACGTACAAAAACATTCAGTACTTC	CASSPTSVTYKNIQYF	TRBD2	-	TRBJ2-4	TRBV2
TGTGCCACCAGTGACACCGGGACAGGGGCATTTTCGTCCTACAATGAGCAGTTCTTC	CATSDTGTGAFSSYNEQFF	TRBD1	few	TRBJ2-1	TRBV24-1
TGTGCCAGCCGGAGAGGGCCAGGGGAGCTGTTTTTT	CASRRGPGELFF	-	few	TRBJ2-2	TRBV2
TGTGCCATCAGTGGGGACAGGGTGAATGAGCAGTTCTTC	CAISGDRVNEQFF	TRBD1	many	TRBJ2-1	TRBV10-3
TGTGCCAGCAGTGGTTTCCAGGGGGCTGGCACTGAAGCTTTCTTT	CASSGFQGAGTEAFF	TRBD1	-	TRBJ1-1	TRBV25-1
TGTGCCAGCAGCTTAATCGGGGAGGCGAACACCGGGGAGCTGTTTTTT	CASSLIGEANTGELFF	-	many	TRBJ2-2	TRBV11-3
TGTGCCATCAGGATTCAGGGGGCTGAGGGCACTGAAGCTTTCTTT	CAIRIQGAEGTEAFF	TRBD1	few	TRBJ1-1	TRBV10-3
TGTGCCAGCTCACCGGGGACTACCTCCTACGAGCAGTACTTC	CASSPGTTSYEQYF	TRBD2	many	TRBJ2-7	TRBV18
TGTGCCAGCAGCTTAGCGGCAGCTCGCACAGATACGCAGTATTTT	CASSLAAARTDTQYF	-	many	TRBJ2-3	TRBV7-2
TGCGCCAGCAGCCAAGAAGGAGGACTCCCCGGAGAGCAGTACTTC	CASSQEGGLPGEQYF	-	many	TRBJ2-7	TRBV4-1
TGTGCCAGCAGTCTAGCGGGTAAATACAATGAGCAGTTCTTC	CASSLAGKYNEQFF	TRBD2	-	TRBJ2-1	TRBV12-3/TRBV12-4
TGTGCCAGCAGCTTGCGGGCGGGGGGGGGTGAGCAGTTCTTC	CASSLRAGGGEQFF	TRBD2	-	TRBJ2-1	TRBV5-4
TGCAGTGCTAGAGTGCCGTTAGCGGGACGGAACATTCAGTACTTC	CSARVPLAGRNIQYF	TRBD2	many	TRBJ2-4	TRBV20-1
TGTGCCACCCCGGACAGTCTTAATTCACCCCTCCACTTT	CATPDSLNSPLHF	-	many	TRBJ1-6	TRBV7-3
TGTGCCAGCAGCCGATCGGGGGACGGTAATTCACCCCTCCACTTT	CASSRSGDGNSPLHF	-	-	TRBJ1-6	TRBV3-1
TGTGCCTCCCACTCCGTCGGGGCGCCCCTCCACTTT	CASHSVGAPLHF	-	many	TRBJ1-6	TRBV6-1
TGTGCCAGCAGCCCTCATTCCGGGACAGTCTCCCATCTCTCCTACAATGAGCAGTTCTTC	CASSPHSGTVSHLSYNEQFF	TRBD1	many	TRBJ2-1	TRBV11-2
TGTGCCATCCGGGAGGGGAACACTGAAGCTTTCTTT	CAIREGNTEAFF	-	many	TRBJ1-1	TRBV10-3
TGTGCCAGCAGCTCCTTGGACCTGGCGGCCCAGCATTTT	CASSSLDLAAQHF	-	once	TRBJ1-5	TRBV7-6
TGTGCCAGCAGCTTCGTCCCGGCAACTAATGAAAAACTGTTTTTT	CASSFVPATNEKLFF	-	many	TRBJ1-4	TRBV7-2
TGTGCCAGCAGCTCTTATACTAGCGGGAGAAGCACAGATACGCAGTATTTT	CASSSYTSGRSTDTQYF	TRBD2	-	TRBJ2-3	TRBV5-6
TGTGCCAGCAGTTCCCACATTCAGTACTTC	CASSSHIQYF	-	many	TRBJ2-4	TRBV28
TGTGCCAGCAGCCTTGACACTATGTACACCGGGGAGCTGTTTTTT	CASSLDTMYTGELFF	-	-	TRBJ2-2	TRBV5-4